The 28 T cell receptor beta chains reported below all come from one sample, sequenced in a study of blood T cell repertoires in COVID-19. Libraries were prepared by immunoSEQ multiplex PCR; TCRdb keeps only in-frame clonotypes and omits some of them. The sample carries 250,000 to 350,000 clones, around 90% recorded once. Sequencing used peripheral blood. These receptors were obtained from a man younger than 30 with active or convalescent COVID-19.

The chain carries TRBV10-3 and TRBJ1-1, with 7 bases identical to TRBD1. V lost 9 bases, J lost 4 bases, and 5 bases stayed unmatched. This CDR3 region has 12 residues. Germline CDR1 is ENHRY and CDR2 is SYGVKD. CDR3 nucleotide sequence: TGTGCCATTTCCGACAGGGCCACTGAAGCTTTCTTT. It yields the protein CAISDRATEAFF.

V is TRBV5-1 and J is TRBJ2-7, with a weak D call TRBD1 (6 bases). Looked up from germline, CDR1 is SGHRS and CDR2 is YFSETQ. There are 15 residues in the CDR3. With 4 bases removed from V and 2 bases from J, the gap between germline ends came to 16 bases. CDR3 bases: TGCGCCAGCAGCGGCCTAACAGGGCCTACCTACGAGCAGTACTTC. Translated, it gives CASSGLTGPTYEQYF.

The CDR3 loop is CASSDTSGEDRGQYF. In nucleotides, the CDR3 is TGTGCCAGCAGCGACACTAGCGGGGAGGATCGTGGGCAGTATTTT. The genes are TRBV7-6 and TRBJ2-3, with 10 bases matching TRBD2. The length of the CDR3 is 15 residues. V gave up 5 bases and J gave up 11 bases; unmatched junction bases: 13. Germline CDR1 SGHVS, CDR2 FNYEAQ.

The chain links TRBV10-2 to TRBJ2-1, with 10 positions matching TRBD1. After removal of 4 bases from V and 5 bases from J, the junction contained 5 bases not matched to a gene. This CDR3 is 15 amino acids long. Germline V gives CDR1 WSHSY, CDR2 SAAADI. The CDR3 nucleotides read TGCGCCAGCAGTGCGCCGGGACAGGGGCACAATGAGCAGTTCTTC. Residues: CASSAPGQGHNEQFF.

This rearrangement joins TRBV19 to TRBJ1-4, with D perhaps TRBD1 (5 bases). The V end was cut by 2 bases, the J end by 4 bases, with 17 bases between. The germline V gene has CDR1 LNHDA and CDR2 SQIVND (reference sequence). The CDR3 totals 17 residues. The CDR3 sequence is CASSIKTVSPVNEKLFF. CDR3 bases: TGTGCCAGTAGTATAAAGACAGTCTCTCCAGTTAATGAAAAACTGTTTTTT.

The chain recombines TRBV6-5 with TRBJ1-1; tentatively, D is TRBD1 (6 bases). CDR1 MNHEY and CDR2 SVGAGI come from the germline V gene. The CDR3 consists of 13 residues. The V end was cut by 6 bases, the J end by 0 bases, with 8 bases between. The CDR3 loop reads CASRGTLNTEAFF. The DNA of the CDR3 is TGTGCCAGCAGAGGGACATTGAACACTGAAGCTTTCTTT.

The chain couples TRBV3-1 (or the pseudogene TRBV3-2) to TRBJ2-3, with D perhaps TRBD2 (7 bases). Germline CDR1 reads LGHDT; CDR2 reads YNNKEL (reference sequence). V was cut by 3 bases and J by 1 base, with 17 bases left in between. CDR3 length: 17 residues. CDR3: CASSHLIGGAGTDTQYF. CDR3 in DNA: TGTGCCAGCAGCCACTTGATTGGGGGGGCGGGCACAGATACGCAGTATTTT.

J is TRBJ1-1 and V is TRBV5-6; possible D gene TRBD1, 6 bases. V dropped 4 bases and J dropped 10 bases, with 17 bases sitting between them. The CDR3 spans 13 residues. The V gene's germline CDR1 is SGHDT and CDR2 YYEEEE. The chain's CDR3 is CASSPTGIPGAFF. Written as DNA, the CDR3 is TGTGCCAGCAGCCCGACAGGAATCCCGGGAGCTTTCTTT.

The chain combines TRBV28 with TRBJ1-1, with 8 bases that match TRBD1. Germline CDR1 reads MDHEN; CDR2 reads SYDVKM. The CDR3 extends over 15 amino acids. V trimming: 3 bases; J trimming: 4 bases; junction bases outside the gene matches: 7. CDR3 DNA: TGTGCCAGCAGTTTGCGAGGACAGGGAAGCACTGAAGCTTTCTTT. It yields the protein CASSLRGQGSTEAFF.

The CDR3 nucleotides read TGTGCCAGCAGCCGCTTAGGCAGGGCTAATGAGCAGTTCTTC. It codes for CASSRLGRANEQFF. The chain uses TRBV6-5 and TRBJ2-1; a weak D match, TRBD1 (5 bases). Germline values: CDR1 MNHEY, CDR2 SVGAGI. Trimming stripped 6 bases from V and 7 bases from J, with 16 bases between. The CDR3 length is 14 residues.

The chain employs TRBV6-5 and TRBJ1-2, with 7 positions matching TRBD1. CDR3 length: 15 amino acids. V was clipped by 5 bases and J by 4 bases; unmatched bases: 10. Germline V gene lookup returns CDR1 MNHEY and CDR2 SVGAGI. This CDR3 is CASSPEMTGTYGYTF. CDR3 bases: TGTGCCAGCAGTCCTGAGATGACAGGGACCTATGGCTACACCTTC.

The CDR3 bases are TGTGCCAGCAGTTATCAGTTCTACGAGCAGTACTTC. It specifies CASSYQFYEQYF. The rearrangement joins TRBV6-2 or TRBV6-3 to TRBJ2-7; no definite D call. The CDR3 contains 12 residues. Germline assignment: CDR1 MNHEY and CDR2 SVGEGT. The V and J ends lost 3 bases and 3 bases respectively, with 6 bases between them.

This sequence joins TRBV27 and TRBJ2-7; 9 nucleotides match TRBD1. This CDR3 has 15 residues. Per germline, CDR1 MNHEY and CDR2 SMNVEV (reference sequence). J lost 5 bases, V lost 6 bases, and 11 bases had no gene match. CDR3 region: CASRAGTGLINEQYF. CDR3 in DNA: TGTGCCAGCAGAGCCGGGACAGGGCTTATAAACGAGCAGTACTTC.

This chain connects TRBV7-2 to TRBJ1-2; D unclear. The CDR3 sequence is 14 residues long. Germline V gene data show CDR1 as SGHTA and CDR2 as FQGNSA. V was clipped by 5 bases and J by 0 bases, with 10 bases between them. CDR3 DNA: TGTGCCAGCAGCCGCGACAACTCTAACTATGGCTACACCTTC. Its translation: CASSRDNSNYGYTF.

J is TRBJ1-2 and V is TRBV6-5; D remains ambiguous. Trimming took off 5 bases at V and 4 bases at J, with 5 bases between the two ends. CDR3 size: 11 residues. CDR1 and CDR2 (germline): MNHEY, SVGAGI. In nucleotides, the CDR3 is TGTGCCAGCAGTAACAGCTATGGCTACACCTTC. The encoded protein is CASSNSYGYTF.

The J gene is TRBJ2-7, the V gene TRBV9, with D possibly TRBD2 on 6 matching bases. Per germline, CDR1 SGDLS and CDR2 YYNGEE. This CDR3 spans 15 amino acids. Trimming shortened V by 0 bases and J by 5 bases, and 15 bases separated the two germline ends. The CDR3 sequence is CASSVEASEDNEQYF. The CDR3 coding sequence is TGTGCCAGCAGCGTAGAGGCTAGCGAGGATAACGAGCAGTACTTC. Full variable domain (outside the CDR3, taken from reference TRBV9 and TRBJ2-7): DSGVTQTPKHLITATGQRVTLRCSPRSGDLSVYWYQQSLDQGLQFLIQYYNGEERAKGNILERFSAQQFPDLHSELNLSSLELGDSALYFCASSVEASEDNEQYFGPGTRLTVT.

The chain links TRBV10-3 to TRBJ1-1, with D perhaps TRBD1 (5 bases). Trimming removed 3 bases at V and 0 bases at J, with 8 bases between. In germline, CDR1 is ENHRY, CDR2 SYGVKD. This CDR3 is 14 amino acids long. The CDR3: CAISDGGVNTEAFF. The CDR3 region has the DNA TGTGCCATCAGTGATGGGGGGGTGAACACTGAAGCTTTCTTT.

The chain employs TRBV5-1 and TRBJ2-5, with TRBD2 identical over 8 bases. V shed 4 bases, J shed 2 bases, and the junction held 7 bases outside the gene matches. Per germline, CDR1 SGHRS and CDR2 YFSETQ. This CDR3 spans 15 amino acids. In DNA, the CDR3 is TGCGCCAGCAGCAAACAATCGGGGGGGCAAGAGACCCAGTACTTC. Its translation: CASSKQSGGQETQYF.

The chain has TRBV20-1 and TRBJ2-1; 8 nucleotides line up with TRBD1. After removal of 1 base from V and 13 bases from J, the junction contained 3 bases not matched to a gene. The CDR3 extends over 11 amino acids. From germline, CDR1 is DFQATT and CDR2 SNEGSKA (reference sequence). CDR3 in amino acids: CSARGQGAQFF. The CDR3 nucleotides read TGCAGTGCTAGAGGGCAGGGGGCCCAGTTCTTC.

This clone has only one observation. This CDR3 reads CARSPREGCHYGYTF. CDR3 nucleotides: TGTGCCAGAAGCCCACGCGAGGGCTGTCACTATGGCTACACCTTC. The gene calls are TRBV7-5 and TRBJ1-2. TRBV7-5 is reported as a pseudogene. The CDR3 loop spans 15 amino acids.

The rearrangement links TRBV10-3 to TRBJ2-7, with a possible D match to TRBD2 (7 bases). V was cut by 0 bases and J by 3 bases, with 9 bases left in between. The CDR3 spans 14 residues. Looked up from germline, CDR1 is ENHRY and CDR2 is SYGVKD. The CDR3 DNA sequence: TGTGCCATCAGTGAGTCGCGGGGGCTCTACGAGCAGTACTTC. This encodes CAISESRGLYEQYF.

The gene calls are TRBV10-1 and TRBJ2-1; TRBD2 matches at 12 bases. Trimming took 4 bases from V and 12 from J; bases not matched to a gene: 10. The germline V gene has CDR1 WNHNN and CDR2 SYGVQD (reference sequence). The CDR3 is 15 residues long. The CDR3 nucleotides are TGCGCCAGCAGTGGGTCCCGGACTAGCGGGATCGGGCAGTTCTTC. This encodes CASSGSRTSGIGQFF.

This clone was seen once. The J gene is TRBJ2-7, the V gene TRBV24-1; 12 bases fit TRBD1. CDR1 and CDR2 from the germline V gene are KGHDR and SFDVKD. V lost 5 bases, J lost 4 bases, and 5 bases stayed unmatched. The CDR3 contains 15 residues. The CDR3 loop is CATSGRDRGPYEQYF. The DNA for the CDR3 is TGTGCCACCAGTGGCAGGGACAGGGGGCCATACGAGCAGTACTTC.

This chain joins TRBV9 and TRBJ1-1; D remains unclear. The CDR3 is 13 residues long. The germline V gene encodes CDR1 SGDLS and CDR2 YYNGEE. The V and J ends lost 4 bases and 3 bases respectively, with 10 bases between them. The CDR3, as DNA: TGTGCCAGCAGCCAACACCGGGACACTGAAGCTTTCTTT. Its protein product is CASSQHRDTEAFF.

This clone was picked up a small number of times. This rearrangement joins TRBV6-1 to TRBJ2-3; 9 bases agree with TRBD2. This CDR3 comprises 17 residues. In germline, CDR1 is MNHNS, CDR2 SASEGT. V dropped 1 base and J dropped 0; count of bases not matched to a gene: 5. The CDR3 DNA reads as TGTGCCAGCAGTGAAGGTTTGACTAGCGGAAGCACAGATACGCAGTATTTT. Translated, it gives CASSEGLTSGSTDTQYF.

This clone came up once. The chain recombines TRBV5-5 with TRBJ2-1; 11 nucleotides align to TRBD2. The germline CDR1 and CDR2 sequences are SGHKS and YYEKEE (reference sequence). V trimming: 0 bases; J trimming: 1 base; junction bases outside the gene matches: 0. The CDR3 has 16 residues. The CDR3 here is CASSLGTSGSYNEQFF. In DNA form, the CDR3 reads TGTGCCAGCAGCTTGGGGACTAGCGGGTCCTACAATGAGCAGTTCTTC.

The gene calls are TRBV20-1 and TRBJ1-2; D remains ambiguous. The CDR3 totals 12 residues. Germline V CDR1 and CDR2: DFQATT, SNEGSKA (reference sequence). Trimming took 3 bases from V and 4 from J, leaving 9 bases between them. CDR3 sequence reads: CSASLAGYGYTF. CDR3 nucleotide sequence: TGCAGTGCTAGTCTCGCGGGCTATGGCTACACCTTC.

The V call is TRBV6-6, the J call TRBJ2-7, with D possibly matching TRBD1 (6 bases). Trimming took 6 bases from V and 0 from J, leaving 15 bases between them. This CDR3 is built from 15 residues. Germline V gene data show CDR1 as MNHNY and CDR2 as SVGAGI (reference sequence). The CDR3, as DNA: TGTGCCAGCAGGGGCAGGGGAACTCTCTCCTACGAGCAGTACTTC. Its translation: CASRGRGTLSYEQYF.